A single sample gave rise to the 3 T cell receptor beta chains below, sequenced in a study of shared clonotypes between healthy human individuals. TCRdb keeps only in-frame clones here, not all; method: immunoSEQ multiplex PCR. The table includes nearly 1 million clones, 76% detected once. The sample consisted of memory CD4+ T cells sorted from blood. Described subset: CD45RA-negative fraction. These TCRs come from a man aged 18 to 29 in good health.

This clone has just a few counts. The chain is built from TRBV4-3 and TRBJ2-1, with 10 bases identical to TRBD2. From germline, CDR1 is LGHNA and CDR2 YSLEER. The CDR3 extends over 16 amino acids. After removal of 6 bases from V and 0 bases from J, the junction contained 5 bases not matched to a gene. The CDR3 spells CASSLSGRYSYNEQFF. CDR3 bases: TGCGCCAGCAGTCTTAGCGGGAGGTACTCCTACAATGAGCAGTTCTTC.

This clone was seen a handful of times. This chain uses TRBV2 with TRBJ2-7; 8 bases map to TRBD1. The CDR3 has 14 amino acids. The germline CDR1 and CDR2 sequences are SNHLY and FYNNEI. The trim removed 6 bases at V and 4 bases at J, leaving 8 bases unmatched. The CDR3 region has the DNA TGTGCCAGCAGGGGGTTAGGACAGGGTTACGAGCAGTACTTC. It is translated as CASRGLGQGYEQYF.

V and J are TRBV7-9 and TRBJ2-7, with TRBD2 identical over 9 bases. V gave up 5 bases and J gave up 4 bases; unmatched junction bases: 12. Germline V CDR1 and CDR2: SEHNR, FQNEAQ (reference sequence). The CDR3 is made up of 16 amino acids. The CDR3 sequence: CASSPPGSGSLYEQYF. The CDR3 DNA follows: TGTGCCAGCAGCCCCCCTGGTAGCGGGAGTTTGTACGAGCAGTACTTC. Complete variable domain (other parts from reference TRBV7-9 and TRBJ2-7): DTGVSQNPRHKITKRGQNVTFRCDPISEHNRLYWYRQTLGQGPEFLTYFQNEAQLEKSRLLSDRFSAERPKGSFSTLEIQRTEQGDSAMYLCASSPPGSGSLYEQYFGPGTRLTVT.